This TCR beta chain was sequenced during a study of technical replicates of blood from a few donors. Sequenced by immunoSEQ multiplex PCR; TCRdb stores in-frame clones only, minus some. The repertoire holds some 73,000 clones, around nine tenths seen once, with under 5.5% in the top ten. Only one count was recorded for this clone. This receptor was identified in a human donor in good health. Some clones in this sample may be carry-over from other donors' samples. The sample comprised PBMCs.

The CDR3 sequence is CASSYSSGVDSPLHF. CDR3 nucleotides: TGTGCCAGCAGTTACTCGTCCGGGGTGGATTCACCCCTCCACTTT. The genes are TRBV6-5 and TRBJ1-6; D is unresolved. Trimming stripped 0 bases from V and 8 bases from J, with 11 bases between. The CDR3 runs to 15 residues. Germline CDR1 and CDR2: MNHEY and SVGAGI.